The entry below describes one TCR beta chain. The data are from a study of OX40 agonist ivuxolimab in advanced cancers. Study in general: In this trial design, patients received ivuxolimab intravenously at 0.01 to 10 mg/kg every 2 weeks.

The germline V gene encodes CDR1 SEHNR and CDR2 FQNEAQ (reference sequence). CDR3 length equals 16 residues. The V gene end was trimmed by 1 base and the J gene end by 5 bases; junction bases not matched to a gene: 5. TCRdb keeps only in-frame clones here, not all; method: immunoSEQ multiplex PCR. The table records about 50,000 clones, more than 85% of them present only once. A history of autoimmune disease or systemic immunosuppression excluded patients. The sequence came from an adult with an advanced solid tumor such as melanoma, head and neck, liver or kidney cancer. This sequence joins TRBV7-9 and TRBJ1-4; 9 positions agree with TRBD1. The starting material was CD4+ or CD8+ T cells sorted from blood, obtained in a trial of the OX40 agonist ivuxolimab. CDR3 loop: CASSLVGDRGNEKLFF. CDR3 nucleotides: TGTGCCAGCAGCTTAGTAGGTGACAGGGGGAATGAAAAACTGTTTTTT.